The rows below give T cell receptor beta chains drawn from one sample of a study of long-term antiretroviral therapy in people with HIV. Clones were read by immunoSEQ multiplex PCR, and TCRdb kept only the in-frame ones, dropping some. The table includes some 27,000 clones, 93% detected once. The starting material was unsorted PBMCs, obtained almost 6.6 years after starting antiretroviral therapy. These receptors were collected from a middle-aged woman with HIV. CDR3s include the opening cysteine and the closing phenylalanine or tryptophan. A D gene is named only where the DNA matches it firmly. Not every row has a clone size; where given, it reads once, few, many or a size class.

J: TRBJ2-3; D: TRBD2; size: .; V: TRBV6-4; CDR3: CASSLGLAGGSTDTQYF; DNA: TGTGCCAGCAGTCTGGGACTGGCGGGGGGGAGCACAGATACGCAGTATTTT
J: TRBJ2-7; D: .; size: .; V: TRBV2; CDR3: CASSVIGKYEQYF; DNA: TGTGCCAGCAGTGTCATAGGGAAGTACGAGCAGTACTTC
J: TRBJ1-4; D: .; size: once; V: TRBV6-6; CDR3: CASSYRDPNEKLFF; DNA: TGTGCCAGCAGTTACCGAGACCCCAATGAAAAACTGTTTTTT
J: TRBJ2-7; D: TRBD2; size: .; V: TRBV7-3; CDR3: CASSPSGGSYEQYF; DNA: TGTGCCAGCAGCCCTAGCGGGGGATCCTACGAGCAGTACTTC
J: TRBJ2-3; D: .; size: .; V: TRBV5-1; CDR3: CASSLSRGTDTQYF; DNA: TGCGCCAGCAGCTTGTCCAGGGGCACAGATACGCAGTATTTT
J: TRBJ2-1; D: .; size: .; V: TRBV7-2; CDR3: CASSYRVRGGNEQFF; DNA: TGTGCCAGCAGCTACCGGGTCAGGGGTGGCAATGAGCAGTTCTTC
J: TRBJ1-1; D: .; size: .; V: TRBV7-2; CDR3: CASSSLRITEAFF; DNA: TGTGCCAGCAGCTCCCTAAGGATAACTGAAGCTTTCTTT
J: TRBJ2-7; D: .; size: once; V: TRBV7-2; CDR3: CASSFRGDLSYEQYF; DNA: TGTGCCAGCAGCTTCCGTGGGGACCTCTCCTACGAGCAGTACTTC
J: TRBJ2-4; D: .; size: .; V: TRBV29-1; CDR3: CSGAQAKNIQYF; DNA: TGCAGCGGGGCTCAGGCCAAAAACATTCAGTACTTC
J: TRBJ2-7; D: TRBD1; size: once; V: TRBV6-6; CDR3: CASSRTGQGRYEQYF; DNA: TGTGCCAGCAGTCGTACGGGACAGGGACGCTACGAGCAGTACTTC
J: TRBJ1-2; D: TRBD1; size: once; V: TRBV6-5; CDR3: CASIPSRTGSYGYTF; DNA: TGTGCCAGCATCCCGTCCCGGACAGGGAGCTATGGCTACACCTTC
J: TRBJ1-1; D: .; size: .; V: TRBV7-2; CDR3: CASSLYIGGYRDTEAFF; DNA: TGTGCCAGCAGCTTATATATCGGTGGGTATAGGGACACTGAAGCTTTCTTT
J: TRBJ1-6; D: .; size: .; V: TRBV9; CDR3: CASSPGLDPVNSPLHF; DNA: TGTGCCAGCAGCCCTGGACTGGACCCGGTTAATTCACCCCTCCACTTT
J: TRBJ1-4; D: .; size: .; V: TRBV7-9; CDR3: CASSLRGINEKLFF; DNA: TGTGCCAGCAGCTTAAGGGGAATAAATGAAAAACTGTTTTTT
J: TRBJ2-1; D: TRBD2; size: once; V: TRBV5-1; CDR3: CASSLGGLAGGHNEQFF; DNA: TGCGCCAGCAGCTTGGGTGGACTAGCGGGGGGTCACAATGAGCAGTTCTTC
J: TRBJ2-5; D: .; size: few; V: TRBV6-1; CDR3: CASMRGDGQETQYF; DNA: TGTGCCAGCATGAGAGGGGACGGGCAAGAGACCCAGTACTTC
J: TRBJ1-5; D: .; size: .; V: TRBV19; CDR3: CASSLLGGSPNQPQHF; DNA: TGTGCCAGTAGCCTACTAGGAGGGTCCCCCAATCAGCCCCAGCATTTT
J: TRBJ1-2; D: .; size: .; V: TRBV10-3; CDR3: CAISGDRSRSNYGYTF; DNA: TGTGCCATCAGCGGGGACCGCTCCCGATCTAACTATGGCTACACCTTC
J: TRBJ2-3; D: TRBD2; size: .; V: TRBV7-7; CDR3: CASSPGTSSDTQYF; DNA: TGTGCTAGCAGCCCCGGGACTAGTTCAGATACGCAGTATTTT
J: TRBJ1-6; D: TRBD1; size: once; V: TRBV25-1; CDR3: CASSELGQGVGSPLHF; DNA: TGTGCCAGCAGTGAATTAGGACAGGGGGTGGGATCACCCCTCCACTTT
J: TRBJ2-2; D: .; size: .; V: TRBV5-1; CDR3: CASSREWNTGELFF; DNA: TGCGCCAGCAGCAGGGAGTGGAACACCGGGGAGCTGTTTTTT
J: TRBJ1-1; D: .; size: .; V: TRBV5-1; CDR3: CASSLVIGSGDTEAFF; DNA: TGCGCCAGCAGCTTGGTGATAGGATCTGGGGACACTGAAGCTTTCTTT
J: TRBJ1-1; D: .; size: .; V: TRBV2; CDR3: CASYETAVPEAFF; DNA: TGTGCCAGCTATGAGACAGCAGTCCCTGAAGCTTTCTTT
J: TRBJ2-2; D: .; size: .; V: TRBV2; CDR3: CASIGPGTNTGELFF; DNA: TGTGCCAGCATTGGGCCGGGGACGAACACCGGGGAGCTGTTTTTT
J: TRBJ1-2; D: TRBD1; size: .; V: TRBV27; CDR3: CATRGTGGANYGYTF; DNA: TGTGCCACCAGGGGGACAGGGGGAGCTAACTATGGCTACACCTTC
J: TRBJ2-3; D: TRBD1; size: .; V: TRBV10-3; CDR3: CAISQGQETDTQYF; DNA: TGTGCCATCAGCCAAGGACAGGAGACAGATACGCAGTATTTT
J: TRBJ2-7; D: .; size: .; V: TRBV21-1; CDR3: CASSTWDRGYIRLYEQYF; DNA: TGTGCCAGCAGCACTTGGGACAGGGGGTACATTCGGCTATACGAGCAGTACTTC
J: TRBJ2-7; D: TRBD1; size: .; V: TRBV10-3; CDR3: CAISPISPQGAQIHEQYF; DNA: TGTGCCATCAGTCCCATAAGTCCCCAGGGGGCGCAAATCCACGAGCAGTACTTC
J: TRBJ1-1; D: .; size: .; V: TRBV28; CDR3: CASTWTGQNTEAFF; DNA: TGTGCCAGCACTTGGACCGGACAAAACACTGAAGCTTTCTTT
J: TRBJ1-3; D: TRBD1; size: .; V: TRBV5-6; CDR3: CASSFGTATGNTIYF; DNA: TGTGCCAGCAGCTTTGGGACAGCTACTGGAAACACCATATATTTT
J: TRBJ2-7; D: .; size: .; V: TRBV6-5; CDR3: CASTPERSSYEQYF; DNA: TGTGCCAGCACCCCAGAAAGGAGCTCCTACGAGCAGTACTTC
J: TRBJ2-3; D: .; size: once; V: TRBV2; CDR3: CASSVQGRARTDTQYF; DNA: TGTGCCAGCAGTGTCCAGGGCAGGGCACGCACAGATACGCAGTATTTT
J: TRBJ2-3; D: TRBD2; size: .; V: TRBV29-1; CDR3: CSTAKGGGAGDTQYF; DNA: TGCAGCACCGCCAAGGGCGGGGGGGCCGGAGATACGCAGTATTTT
J: TRBJ2-3; D: TRBD2; size: .; V: TRBV27; CDR3: CASNELAGMGATQYF; DNA: TGTGCCAGCAACGAACTAGCGGGGATGGGAGCTACGCAGTATTTT
J: TRBJ1-2; D: .; size: .; V: TRBV5-3; CDR3: CARSLSGVHGYTF; DNA: TGTGCCAGAAGCTTGTCGGGGGTGCACGGCTACACCTTC
J: TRBJ1-2; D: TRBD1; size: once; V: TRBV18; CDR3: CASSPLDRGTYGYTF; DNA: TGTGCCAGCTCACCTCTGGACAGGGGGACCTATGGCTACACCTTC
J: TRBJ2-5; D: TRBD2; size: once; V: TRBV6-1; CDR3: CASNSLAGGQETQYF; DNA: TGTGCCAGCAATTCGCTAGCGGGGGGACAAGAGACCCAGTACTTC
J: TRBJ2-7; D: TRBD1; size: .; V: TRBV6-5; CDR3: CASFTRTGTREQYF; DNA: TGTGCCAGCTTCACAAGGACAGGCACACGCGAGCAGTACTTC
J: TRBJ2-3; D: .; size: .; V: TRBV29-1; CDR3: CSVGGPRPMGTDTQYF; DNA: TGCAGCGTCGGAGGCCCCCGGCCCATGGGTACAGATACGCAGTATTTT
J: TRBJ1-1; D: .; size: .; V: TRBV2; CDR3: CASNDKGIDTEAFF; DNA: TGTGCCAGTAACGACAAGGGGATCGACACTGAAGCTTTCTTT
J: TRBJ1-6; D: .; size: .; V: TRBV19; CDR3: CASSLGAGNSPLHF; DNA: TGTGCCAGTAGTTTAGGGGCTGGAAATTCACCCCTCCACTTT
J: TRBJ2-2; D: TRBD1; size: once; V: TRBV2; CDR3: CASKGQGNTGELFF; DNA: TGTGCCAGCAAGGGACAGGGCAACACCGGGGAGCTGTTTTTT